This T cell receptor (beta chain) was sequenced in a study of blood T cell repertoires in COVID-19. Study information: The samples span acute and convalescent COVID-19 from the United States, Italy and Spain.

The CDR3 runs 15 residues. Per germline, CDR1 LNHDA and CDR2 SQIVND (reference sequence). The V end lost 8 bases, the J end lost 0 bases, and 16 bases lay between the germline ends. Assay used: immunoSEQ multiplex PCR; TCRdb lists only in-frame clones, some missing. Of some 310,000 clones in the sample, around 87% were seen once. Input material: peripheral blood. This receptor was identified in a man aged 45-65 years with active or convalescent COVID-19. The chain recombines TRBV19 with TRBJ1-2; maybe TRBD1 (6 bases). The CDR3 reads CASHFTGTTNYGYTF. The CDR3 DNA sequence: TGTGCCAGTCATTTCACCGGGACAACTAACTATGGCTACACCTTC.